Each of the 22 T cell receptor beta chains below was sequenced from the same sample in a study of blood T cell repertoires in COVID-19. Produced via immunoSEQ multiplex PCR; TCRdb's table is partial and in-frame only. This table has about 140,000 clones, approximately 80% appearing once. Sequencing was carried out using peripheral blood. The receptors shown here come from a human donor in a cohort sampled during active COVID-19.

V gene TRBV5-4 combines with J gene TRBJ2-1; 10 nucleotides align to TRBD1. CDR1 is SGHNT, CDR2 YYREEE, per germline (reference sequence). With 4 bases clipped from V and 9 bases from J, the junction kept 10 bases outside the gene matches. This CDR3 has 15 amino acids. CDR3 nucleotides: TGTGCCAGCAGCATCGACAGGGGGCTGGGAAGTGAGCAGTTCTTC. Protein: CASSIDRGLGSEQFF. Supplemented by reference TRBV5-4 and TRBJ2-1, the full variable domain reads ETGVTQSPTHLIKTRGQQVTLRCSSQSGHNTVSWYQQALGQGPQFIFQYYREEENGRGNFPPRFSGLQFPNYSSELNVNALELDDSALYLCASSIDRGLGSEQFFGPGTRLTVL.

V is TRBV24-1 and J is TRBJ2-5; 7 nucleotides match TRBD1. Germline V gives CDR1 KGHDR, CDR2 SFDVKD. Losses at the gene ends were 3 bases for V and 5 bases for J; bases not matched to a gene: 8. The CDR3 has 15 amino acids. CDR3 loop: CATSDPEGAGETQYF. The CDR3 DNA follows: TGTGCCACCAGTGATCCCGAGGGGGCTGGGGAGACCCAGTACTTC.

Regarding this clone: The DNA is omitted, as the CDR3 cannot be located on it reliably, and the CDR3 follows TCRdb's listing. The rearrangement uses TRBV18 and TRBJ2-1; TRBD1 is the table's D call, not checked against the DNA. The germline V gene has CDR1 KGHSH and CDR2 LQKENI. The CDR3 is 16 residues long, counting both termini. CDR3 sequence: CASSPWGQGAPPGEFF.

The chain employs TRBV5-4 and TRBJ2-7, with D uncertain. Germline assignment: CDR1 SGHNT and CDR2 YYREEE (reference sequence). The CDR3 loop spans 13 amino acids. Deletions cut 4 bases from V and 4 bases from J, with 12 bases between. The CDR3 bases are TGTGCCAGCAGCCCTCACAGCAAATACGAGCAGTACTTC. Amino acid sequence: CASSPHSKYEQYF.

The rearrangement uses TRBV10-3 and TRBJ2-1, with TRBD2 matching 9 bases. There are 14 residues in the CDR3. V lost 6 bases to trimming and J lost 8 bases; unmatched junction nucleotides: 8. Germline loops: CDR1 ENHRY, CDR2 SYGVKD. CDR3 loop: CAIRNLRLADEQFF. CDR3 bases: TGTGCCATCAGGAACCTACGACTAGCGGATGAGCAGTTCTTC.

The genes are TRBV28 and TRBJ2-3; 13 nucleotides match TRBD2. CDR3 size: 17 residues. Germline V gene data show CDR1 as MDHEN and CDR2 as SYDVKM. Trimming at V came to 4 bases and at J to 2 bases, leaving 6 bases not matched to a gene. The CDR3 DNA is TGTGCCAGCAGTTCGGGGACTAGCGGGACGGACACAGATACGCAGTATTTT. It is translated as CASSSGTSGTDTDTQYF.

The chain recombines TRBV27 with TRBJ1-2; D is perhaps TRBD1 (5 bases). CDR1 is MNHEY and CDR2 is SMNVEV in the germline V gene (reference sequence). With 3 bases removed from V and 5 bases from J, the gap between germline ends came to 13 bases. This CDR3 has 14 amino acids. CDR3 in amino acids: CASSFAGLGYGYTF. The CDR3 region has the DNA TGTGCCAGCAGTTTTGCAGGGCTTGGATATGGCTACACCTTC.

This clone was seen a single time. The chain couples TRBV6-1 to TRBJ2-6; a possible D gene is TRBD1 (6 bases). The germline gives CDR1 MNHNS, CDR2 SASEGT. Trimming took off 4 bases at V and 3 bases at J, with 22 bases between the two ends. The CDR3 runs to 19 residues. CDR3 sequence: CASSVIQGGFLVGANVLTF. The DNA of the CDR3 is TGTGCCAGCAGTGTAATACAGGGTGGGTTCTTAGTTGGGGCCAACGTCCTGACTTTC.

This rearrangement joins TRBV6-4 to TRBJ2-1; TRBD2 aligns across 9 bases. V lost 4 bases and J lost 8; bases outside the gene matches: 18. CDR3 length: 18 amino acids. Germline CDR1 is MRHNA and CDR2 is SNTAGT. The CDR3 loop reads CASSAKLNLAGEGYEQFF. CDR3 in DNA: TGTGCCAGCAGTGCCAAATTAAATTTAGCGGGAGAAGGGTATGAGCAGTTCTTC.

This chain links TRBV6-6 with TRBJ1-6, with 7 bases lining up with TRBD1. In germline, CDR1 is MNHNY, CDR2 SVGAGI (reference sequence). V gave up 6 bases and J gave up 7 bases; unmatched junction bases: 9. This CDR3 region has 15 residues. CDR3 nucleotides: TGTGCCAGCAGGGGTGGGACAGCCGACAATTCACCCCTCCACTTT. Protein: CASRGGTADNSPLHF.

This chain uses TRBV6-5 with TRBJ2-7; TRBD1 agrees at 9 bases. Germline loops: CDR1 MNHEY, CDR2 SVGAGI. The CDR3 sequence is 14 residues long. Trimming at V came to 2 bases and at J to 3 bases, leaving 2 bases not matched to a gene. In DNA form, the CDR3 reads TGTGCCAGCAGTTACGCGACAGGGGGCTACGAGCAGTACTTC. It codes for CASSYATGGYEQYF.

The J gene is TRBJ2-7, the V gene TRBV7-2; D uncertain. The ends were cut back, 1 base at V and 4 bases at J, with 11 bases in the middle. Germline V gene sequence: CDR1 SGHTA, CDR2 FQGNSA. CDR3 length equals 14 residues. CDR3 residues: CASSLVPATYEQYF. CDR3 DNA: TGTGCCAGCAGCTTAGTTCCAGCGACTTACGAGCAGTACTTC.

The CDR3: CASSLTATGLGYEQYF. CDR3 DNA: TGTGCCAGCAGCTTGACTGCTACAGGGTTGGGCTACGAGCAGTACTTC. V is TRBV5-6 and J is TRBJ2-7; perhaps TRBD1 as D (6 bases). CDR1 and CDR2 from the germline V gene are SGHDT and YYEEEE. The CDR3 is made up of 16 amino acids. V was trimmed by 1 base and J by 3 bases, leaving 17 bases between them.

The J gene is TRBJ1-3, the V gene TRBV19, with no clear D. The length of the CDR3 is 15 residues. CDR1 and CDR2 (germline): LNHDA, SQIVND (reference sequence). Trimming removed 5 bases at V and 2 bases at J, with 13 bases between. CDR3 sequence: CASSPRTVAGNTIYF. The CDR3 DNA follows: TGTGCCAGTAGTCCACGAACGGTGGCTGGAAACACCATATATTTT.

This chain joins TRBV18 and TRBJ1-1, with D perhaps matching TRBD1 (5 bases). This CDR3 is built from 14 residues. Trimming stripped 1 base from V and 1 base from J, with 7 bases between. Germline lookup yields CDR1 KGHSH and CDR2 LQKENI. The CDR3 spells CASSPRGQNTEAFF. The DNA of the CDR3 is TGTGCCAGCTCACCACGGGGCCAGAACACTGAAGCTTTCTTT.

The rearrangement uses TRBV4-3 and TRBJ2-7; possibly TRBD2 for D (7 bases). Trimming took 3 bases from V and 2 from J, leaving 17 bases between them. Germline V gene data show CDR1 as LGHNA and CDR2 as YSLEER. The CDR3 extends over 16 amino acids. CDR3 sequence reads: CASSQDFRGRAYEQYF. As DNA, the CDR3 is TGCGCCAGCAGCCAGGATTTTAGGGGGAGGGCCTACGAGCAGTACTTC.

The gene calls are TRBV5-6 and TRBJ2-5; 12 nucleotides line up with TRBD2. J was trimmed by 4 bases and V by 0 bases; bases with no gene match: 4. Germline loops: CDR1 SGHDT, CDR2 YYEEEE. The CDR3 loop spans 16 amino acids. The CDR3 region is CASSLVLLAGGETQYF. CDR3 nucleotide sequence: TGTGCCAGCAGCTTGGTCCTACTAGCGGGAGGAGAGACCCAGTACTTC.

This rearrangement joins TRBV7-2 to TRBJ2-1; TRBD2 matches at 8 bases. The CDR3 covers 16 residues. CDR1 SGHTA and CDR2 FQGNSA come from the germline V gene. J gave up 0 bases and V 5 bases, and 6 bases lay outside the gene matches. The CDR3 region has the DNA TGTGCCAGCAGCCCAGTAGCGGGGAGCTCCTACAATGAGCAGTTCTTC. It encodes CASSPVAGSSYNEQFF.

This chain joins TRBV5-1 and TRBJ2-7; TRBD1 aligns across 8 bases. Unmatched junction bases numbered 10, after V lost 0 bases and J lost 5 bases. This CDR3 is 16 amino acids long. Germline CDR1 reads SGHRS; CDR2 reads YFSETQ. The CDR3 sequence is CASSLGPAGGADEQYF. In nucleotides, the CDR3 is TGCGCCAGCAGCTTGGGACCCGCAGGGGGCGCGGACGAGCAGTACTTC.

The chain uses TRBV9 and TRBJ2-1; 9 nucleotides align to TRBD1. J was trimmed by 6 bases and V by 0 bases; bases with no gene match: 4. The CDR3 contains 15 residues. Germline V CDR1 and CDR2: SGDLS, YYNGEE. The CDR3 spells CASSVEGTGFNEQFF. As DNA, the CDR3 is TGTGCCAGCAGCGTAGAAGGGACAGGGTTCAATGAGCAGTTCTTC.

This clone showed up just once. For the CDR3, the DNA is TGTGCCAGCAGCTTAGAGACTAGCTCAACCTACGAGCAGTACTTC. Translated, it gives CASSLETSSTYEQYF. The chain links TRBV7-2 to TRBJ2-7; 7 bases fit TRBD2. The CDR3 covers 15 residues. In germline, CDR1 is SGHTA, CDR2 FQGNSA. With V trimmed by 1 base and J by 2 bases, 5 bases remained unmatched.

The rearrangement links TRBV28 to TRBJ2-7; D possibly corresponds to TRBD1 (5 bases). The V gene's germline CDR1 is MDHEN and CDR2 SYDVKM. The CDR3 totals 15 residues. The germline V and J ends were trimmed by 4 bases and 0 bases, with 13 bases remaining between them. The CDR3 DNA follows: TGTGCCAGCAGTTCAGGTGACAGTACCTCCTACGAGCAGTACTTC. Protein product: CASSSGDSTSYEQYF.